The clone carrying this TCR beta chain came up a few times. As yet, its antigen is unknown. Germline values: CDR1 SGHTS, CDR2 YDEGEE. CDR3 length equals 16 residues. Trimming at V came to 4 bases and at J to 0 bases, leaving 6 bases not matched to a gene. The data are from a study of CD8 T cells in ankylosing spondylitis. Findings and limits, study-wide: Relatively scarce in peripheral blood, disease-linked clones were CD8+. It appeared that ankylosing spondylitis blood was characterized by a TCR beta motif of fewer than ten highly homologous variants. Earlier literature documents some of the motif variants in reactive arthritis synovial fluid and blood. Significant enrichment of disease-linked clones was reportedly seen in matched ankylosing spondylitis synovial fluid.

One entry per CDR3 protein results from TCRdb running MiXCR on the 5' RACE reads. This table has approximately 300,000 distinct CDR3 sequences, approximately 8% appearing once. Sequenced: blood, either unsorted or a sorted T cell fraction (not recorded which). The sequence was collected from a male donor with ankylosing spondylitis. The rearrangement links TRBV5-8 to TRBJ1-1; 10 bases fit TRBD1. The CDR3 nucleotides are TGTGCCAGCAGCCCTAGACAGGGGGCAGTGAACACTGAAGCTTTCTTT. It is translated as CASSPRQGAVNTEAFF.